Below, one T cell receptor beta chain is given with its context. The antigen is unknown. The sample is drawn from a study of T cells in localized non-small cell lung cancer. Findings of the study overall: Uninvolved adjacent lung showed higher T cell clonality than tumor. For the top 100 tumor clones, a median about 60 also appeared in adjacent lung. Prolonged overall survival went with higher T cell density in the blood.

The method was immunoSEQ multiplex PCR; TCRdb's version includes in-frame clones alone and lacks a portion of them. The table lists 4,000 to 6,000 clones, 55% of them singletons. The TCR originated in a male donor aged 60 or over with stage I squamous cell lung carcinoma. Sample: lymph node tissue, taken before any cancer treatment.

Written as DNA, the CDR3 is TGTGCCAGCAGTTTATTGACTAGCGGGGACGGTAATGAGCAGTTCTTC. Its translation: CASSLLTSGDGNEQFF. V and J are TRBV28 and TRBJ2-1; 11 nucleotides match TRBD2. The ends lost 1 base at V and 7 bases at J; junction bases unmatched: 6. CDR1 is MDHEN and CDR2 is SYDVKM in the germline V gene. This CDR3 is built from 16 residues. Full variable domain (rest looked up from reference TRBV28 and TRBJ2-1): DVKVTQSSRYLVKRTGEKVFLECVQDMDHENMFWYRQDPGLGLRLIYFSYDVKMKEKGDIPEGYSVSREKKERFSLILESASTNQTSMYLCASSLLTSGDGNEQFFGPGTRLTVL.